Presented here are 28 T cell receptor beta chains from one specimen sequenced in a study of OX40 agonist ivuxolimab in advanced cancers. The method was immunoSEQ multiplex PCR; TCRdb's version includes in-frame clones alone and lacks a portion of them. Of roughly 120,000 clones in the sample, roughly 90% are singletons; the top ten hold around 0.26%. The material was CD4+ or CD8+ T cells sorted from blood, obtained in a trial of the OX40 agonist ivuxolimab. The receptors shown here come from an adult with an advanced solid tumor such as melanoma, head and neck, liver or kidney cancer.

A single count supports this clone. The V gene is TRBV9, the J gene TRBJ2-6; D assignment may be TRBD1 or TRBD2 (5 bases each). Trimming stripped 10 bases from V and 2 bases from J, with 10 bases between. Germline loops: CDR1 SGDLS, CDR2 YYNGEE. The CDR3 has 13 amino acids. This CDR3 reads CASRGAGANVLTF. CDR3 bases: TGTGCCTCCCGGGGCGCTGGGGCCAACGTCCTGACTTTC. Complete variable domain (other parts from reference TRBV9 and TRBJ2-6): DSGVTQTPKHLITATGQRVTLRCSPRSGDLSVYWYQQSLDQGLQFLIQYYNGEERAKGNILERFSAQQFPDLHSELNLSSLELGDSALYFCASRGAGANVLTFGAGSRLTVL.

The rearrangement uses TRBV6-6 and TRBJ1-2, with unresolved D. The CDR3 consists of 13 residues. Germline CDR1 and CDR2: MNHNY and SVGAGI (reference sequence). With 2 bases removed from V and 6 bases from J, the gap between germline ends came to 10 bases. The CDR3 reads CASSYRPANGYTF. DNA of the CDR3: TGTGCCAGCAGTTACCGACCGGCGAATGGCTACACCTTC.

The rearrangement uses TRBV27 and TRBJ2-1, with D unclear. The V gene's germline CDR1 is MNHEY and CDR2 SMNVEV (reference sequence). The CDR3 totals 13 residues. Trimming took off 5 bases at V and 5 bases at J, with 10 bases between the two ends. CDR3 in amino acids: CASSPRTNNEQFF. CDR3 sequence (DNA): TGTGCCAGCAGTCCTCGAACCAACAATGAGCAGTTCTTC.

This clone was recorded only once. V and J are TRBV10-3 and TRBJ2-7, with D unresolved. Looked up from germline, CDR1 is ENHRY and CDR2 is SYGVKD. The V gene lost 3 bases and the J gene lost 3 bases, with 9 bases spanning the gap. The CDR3 is 13 amino acids. This chain's CDR3 is CAISDYQDYEQYF. As DNA, the CDR3 is TGTGCCATCAGTGATTATCAGGACTACGAGCAGTACTTC.

The chain links TRBV4-2 to TRBJ1-5, with 8 bases fitting TRBD1. With 0 bases clipped from V and 4 bases from J, the junction kept 2 bases outside the gene matches. This CDR3 spans 15 amino acids. Germline V gives CDR1 LGHNA, CDR2 YNFKEQ. The CDR3 bases are TGTGCCAGCAGCCAAGATGGACAGGGTAATCAGCCCCAGCATTTT. Protein product: CASSQDGQGNQPQHF.

V gene TRBV4-3 combines with J gene TRBJ1-6, with D perhaps matching TRBD1 (5 bases). This CDR3 comprises 15 residues. Per the germline V gene, CDR1 is LGHNA and CDR2 is YSLEER. V was pared by 1 base and J by 7 bases, with 11 bases between. CDR3 in amino acids: CASSQVQGSNSPLHF. The CDR3 coding sequence is TGCGCCAGCAGCCAAGTTCAGGGCTCGAATTCACCCCTCCACTTT.

The rearrangement links TRBV4-1 to TRBJ2-4; TRBD1 agrees at 10 bases. The J segment lost 1 base and the V segment lost 2 bases, leaving 8 bases of the junction unmatched. This CDR3 is built from 18 residues. The germline V gene has CDR1 MGHRA and CDR2 YSYEKL. The CDR3 region is CASSQPGQGKGAKNIQYF. The CDR3 coding sequence is TGCGCCAGCAGCCAACCGGGACAGGGGAAGGGTGCCAAAAACATTCAGTACTTC.

The J gene is TRBJ1-1, the V gene TRBV5-1, with D perhaps matching TRBD1 (6 bases). Trimming stripped 0 bases from V and 3 bases from J, with 9 bases between. The CDR3 extends over 14 amino acids. The germline CDR1 and CDR2 sequences are SGHRS and YFSETQ. CDR3 nucleotides: TGCGCCAGCAGCTTGGACAGGGCCTACACTGAAGCTTTCTTT. Translation gives CASSLDRAYTEAFF.

CDR3: CSVRVNSGNTIYF. The CDR3 DNA sequence: TGCAGCGTTAGGGTGAACTCTGGAAACACCATATATTTT. The chain uses TRBV29-1 and TRBJ1-3, with D unclear. The germline gives CDR1 SQVTM, CDR2 ANQGSEA. Trimming pared 5 bases from V and 0 bases from J, leaving 8 bases between. The CDR3 is 13 amino acids.

The chain is built from TRBV9 and TRBJ2-1, with D perhaps being TRBD1 or TRBD2 (5 bases each). CDR1 is SGDLS, CDR2 YYNGEE, per germline. CDR3 length: 16 amino acids. V was trimmed by 3 bases and J by 2 bases, leaving 15 bases between them. The CDR3 here is CASSADLRDAYNEQFF. DNA for the CDR3: TGTGCCAGCAGCGCGGACCTACGGGACGCCTACAATGAGCAGTTCTTC.

The chain joins TRBV5-1 to TRBJ2-7; D may be TRBD1 (6 bases). Trimming left V 1 base short and J 2 bases short, with 19 bases between. This CDR3 contains 17 residues. Germline V gene data show CDR1 as SGHRS and CDR2 as YFSETQ. Written as DNA, the CDR3 is TGCGCCAGCAGCTTGCCCTGGGACAATCAGAGGGCCTACGAGCAGTACTTC. Amino acids: CASSLPWDNQRAYEQYF.

The chain recombines TRBV28 with TRBJ1-5; D is perhaps TRBD1 (6 bases). This CDR3 spans 15 amino acids. Germline lookup yields CDR1 MDHEN and CDR2 SYDVKM. The ends were cut back, 5 bases at V and 3 bases at J, with 14 bases in the middle. The CDR3 sequence is CASSPLGQLNQPQHF. Here the CDR3 DNA reads TGTGCCAGCAGTCCCCTGGGACAACTCAATCAGCCCCAGCATTTT.

J is TRBJ2-3 and V is TRBV29-1, with a possible D match to TRBD1 (6 bases). This CDR3 is 14 amino acids long. The germline V and J ends were trimmed by 4 bases and 3 bases, with 14 bases remaining between them. Germline V lookup: CDR1 SQVTM, CDR2 ANQGSEA. In nucleotides, the CDR3 is TGCAGCGTTGTAGAAGGGGGTGGAACAGATACGCAGTATTTT. It codes for CSVVEGGGTDTQYF.

The chain combines TRBV4-2 with TRBJ2-5, with 11 bases fitting TRBD1. Trimming cost V 5 bases and J 2 bases; bases outside gene matches: 7. Germline V gives CDR1 LGHNA, CDR2 YNFKEQ. The length of the CDR3 is 16 residues. CDR3 protein: CASSLYRDRGQETQYF. The CDR3 bases are TGTGCCAGCAGCTTATACCGGGACAGGGGGCAAGAGACCCAGTACTTC.

This rearrangement joins TRBV6-1 to TRBJ2-7; 9 bases line up with TRBD2. From germline, CDR1 is MNHNS and CDR2 SASEGT. V dropped 0 bases and J dropped 1; count of bases not matched to a gene: 4. The CDR3 has 16 residues. The CDR3 sequence: CASSEAGAGGSYEQYF. The CDR3 coding sequence is TGTGCCAGCAGTGAAGCGGGGGCGGGAGGGTCCTACGAGCAGTACTTC.

This chain joins TRBV28 and TRBJ2-7; tentative D call: TRBD2 (6 bases). CDR1 and CDR2 from the germline V gene are MDHEN and SYDVKM. CDR3 length: 16 residues. V lost 3 bases and J lost 0, with 15 bases in between. The CDR3 bases are TGTGCCAGCAGTTTCAGGATGGGGGGAGGCTCCTACGAGCAGTACTTC. Amino acids: CASSFRMGGGSYEQYF.

The V call is TRBV7-2, the J call TRBJ1-5, with D maybe TRBD1 (5 bases). The CDR3 loop spans 13 amino acids. Trimming cost V 5 bases and J 7 bases, with 12 bases left between them. Germline CDR1 SGHTA, CDR2 FQGNSA. The CDR3: CASSLGVRQPQHF. CDR3 coding DNA: TGTGCCAGCAGCCTGGGGGTTAGGCAGCCCCAGCATTTT. Full variable domain (remainder filled in from reference TRBV7-2 and TRBJ1-5): GAGVSQSPSNKVTEKGKDVELRCDPISGHTALYWYRQSLGQGLEFLIYFQGNSAPDKSGLPSDRFSAERTGGSVSTLTIQRTQQEDSAVYLCASSLGVRQPQHFGDGTRLSIL.

The chain joins TRBV28 to TRBJ2-3; D gene unclear. The CDR3 has 13 residues. Germline CDR1 and CDR2: MDHEN and SYDVKM. Trimming left V 3 bases short and J 1 base short, with 5 bases between. The chain's CDR3 is CASSFEGTDTQYF. In nucleotides, the CDR3 is TGTGCCAGCAGTTTCGAGGGCACAGATACGCAGTATTTT.

V and J are TRBV7-9 and TRBJ1-5; 7 bases line up with TRBD1. The length of the CDR3 is 13 residues. The germline CDR1 and CDR2 sequences are SEHNR and FQNEAQ (reference sequence). The V and J ends lost 5 bases and 7 bases, in that order; junction bases with no gene match: 5. The CDR3 region is CASSGTALQPQHF. The CDR3 region has the DNA TGTGCCAGCAGCGGGACAGCCTTGCAGCCCCAGCATTTT.

This clone was recorded once. The chain links TRBV18 to TRBJ2-1, with a weak D call TRBD2 (5 bases). This CDR3 is built from 16 residues. The germline gives CDR1 KGHSH, CDR2 LQKENI. Trimming cost V 5 bases and J 2 bases, with 16 bases left between them. The CDR3 loop reads CASSFRAAVTYNEQFF. The CDR3 DNA sequence: TGTGCCAGCTCATTTCGAGCGGCTGTCACCTACAATGAGCAGTTCTTC.

The V call is TRBV6-1, the J call TRBJ2-7; 7 bases align to TRBD1. Germline lookup yields CDR1 MNHNS and CDR2 SASEGT. The V and J ends lost 6 bases and 1 base, in that order; junction bases with no gene match: 6. The CDR3 runs to 14 residues. CDR3 in DNA: TGTGCCAGCAGCGCAGGGGGTAGGTCCTACGAGCAGTACTTC. This sequence encodes CASSAGGRSYEQYF.

The V and J genes are TRBV5-6 and TRBJ2-7, with a tentative D call TRBD2 (5 bases). Germline-derived CDR1 and CDR2 are SGHDT and YYEEEE. V lost 6 bases and J lost 2, with 15 bases in between. The CDR3 runs 14 residues. The CDR3 bases are TGTGCCAGCACCTTCCGGGATTACACCTACGAGCAGTACTTC. Translating it yields CASTFRDYTYEQYF.

This chain joins TRBV5-1 and TRBJ2-2; 8 positions agree with TRBD2. Germline V gene sequence: CDR1 SGHRS, CDR2 YFSETQ. The trim removed 1 base at V and 4 bases at J, leaving 3 bases unmatched. The CDR3 covers 15 residues. In DNA form, the CDR3 reads TGCGCCAGCAGCTTGCCCGGGGGGGGCACCGGGGAGCTGTTTTTT. Translating it yields CASSLPGGGTGELFF.

The chain recombines TRBV28 with TRBJ2-5; the match to TRBD2 covers 8 bases. CDR1 and CDR2 (germline): MDHEN, SYDVKM. V shed 10 bases, J shed 1 base, and the junction held 5 bases outside the gene matches. The CDR3 has 13 residues. CDR3 amino acids: CATSREGQETQYF. The CDR3 region has the DNA TGTGCCACCTCACGGGAGGGCCAAGAGACCCAGTACTTC.

This chain uses TRBV10-3 with TRBJ1-1; D call uncertain. The CDR3 has 11 amino acids. Trimming left V 3 bases short and J 10 bases short, with 9 bases between. CDR1 ENHRY and CDR2 SYGVKD come from the germline V gene. DNA of the CDR3: TGTGCCATCAGTGAAGAGAATTCAGCTTTCTTT. Translated: CAISEENSAFF.

The CDR3 spells CAWCWTGYNEQFF. The CDR3 DNA reads as TGTGCCTGGTGCTGGACAGGTTACAATGAGCAGTTCTTC. The chain is built from TRBV30 and TRBJ2-1; 7 nucleotides align to TRBD1. This CDR3 comprises 13 residues. Germline CDR1 reads GTSNPN; CDR2 reads SVGIG (reference sequence). The J segment lost 4 bases and the V segment lost 5 bases, leaving 5 bases of the junction unmatched.

The chain has TRBV28 and TRBJ2-1; perhaps TRBD2 as D (5 bases). Germline CDR1 MDHEN, CDR2 SYDVKM. V was cut by 2 bases and J by 0 bases, with 14 bases left in between. There are 17 residues in the CDR3. CDR3 sequence reads: CASSLVGWRISYNEQFF. CDR3 sequence (DNA): TGTGCCAGCAGTTTAGTTGGGTGGAGGATCTCCTACAATGAGCAGTTCTTC.

The chain links TRBV2 to TRBJ1-1; 8 positions match TRBD1. The V gene end was trimmed by 5 bases and the J gene end by 6 bases; junction bases not matched to a gene: 11. Germline loops: CDR1 SNHLY, CDR2 FYNNEI. The CDR3 spans 15 residues. CDR3 sequence: CASSSRTGLRPEAFF. CDR3 bases: TGTGCCAGCAGTTCTAGGACAGGGCTACGACCTGAAGCTTTCTTT.